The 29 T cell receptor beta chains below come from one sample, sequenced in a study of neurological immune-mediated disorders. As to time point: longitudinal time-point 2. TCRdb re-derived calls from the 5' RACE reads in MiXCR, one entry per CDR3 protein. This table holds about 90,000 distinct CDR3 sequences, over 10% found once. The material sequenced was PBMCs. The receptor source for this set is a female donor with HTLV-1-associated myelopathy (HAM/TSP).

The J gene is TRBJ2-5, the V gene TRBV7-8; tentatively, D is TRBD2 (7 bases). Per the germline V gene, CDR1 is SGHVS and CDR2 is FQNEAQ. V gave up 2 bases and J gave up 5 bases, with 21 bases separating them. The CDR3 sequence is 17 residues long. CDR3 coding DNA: TGTGCCAGCAGCTTAAGGGGGGGGACAACAGGGTGGGAGACCCAGTACTTC. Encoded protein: CASSLRGGTTGWETQYF. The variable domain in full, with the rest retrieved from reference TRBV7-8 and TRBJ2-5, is GAGVSQSPRYKVAKRGQDVALRCDPISGHVSLFWYQQALGQGPEFLTYFQNEAQLDKSGLPSDRFFAERPEGSVSTLKIQRTQQEDSAVYLCASSLRGGTTGWETQYFGPGTRLLVL.

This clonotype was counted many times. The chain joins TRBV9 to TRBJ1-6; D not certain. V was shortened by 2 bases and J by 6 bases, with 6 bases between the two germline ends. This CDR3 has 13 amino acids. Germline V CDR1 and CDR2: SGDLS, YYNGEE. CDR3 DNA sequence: TGTGCCAGCAGCGTGGGCAGTAATTCACCCCTCCACTTT. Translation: CASSVGSNSPLHF.

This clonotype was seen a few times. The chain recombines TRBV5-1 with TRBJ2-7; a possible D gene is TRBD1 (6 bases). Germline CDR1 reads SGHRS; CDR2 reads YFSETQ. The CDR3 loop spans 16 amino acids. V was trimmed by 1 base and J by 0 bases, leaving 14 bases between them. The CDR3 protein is CASSLLAQGSSYEQYF. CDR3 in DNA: TGCGCCAGCAGCTTGTTGGCTCAGGGGAGCTCCTACGAGCAGTACTTC.

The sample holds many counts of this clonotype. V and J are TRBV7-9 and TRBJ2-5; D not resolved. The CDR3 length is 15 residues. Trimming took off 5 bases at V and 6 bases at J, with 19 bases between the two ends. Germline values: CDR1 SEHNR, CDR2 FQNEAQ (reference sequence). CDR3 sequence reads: CASSPFSAWLKTQYF. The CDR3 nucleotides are TGTGCCAGCAGCCCCTTCTCCGCCTGGCTTAAGACCCAGTACTTC.

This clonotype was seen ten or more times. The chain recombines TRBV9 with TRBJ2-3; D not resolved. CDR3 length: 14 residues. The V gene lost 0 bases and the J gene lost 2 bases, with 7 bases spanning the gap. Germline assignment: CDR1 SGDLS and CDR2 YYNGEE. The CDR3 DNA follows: TGTGCCAGCAGCGTAGAGGGTAACACAGATACGCAGTATTTT. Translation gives CASSVEGNTDTQYF.

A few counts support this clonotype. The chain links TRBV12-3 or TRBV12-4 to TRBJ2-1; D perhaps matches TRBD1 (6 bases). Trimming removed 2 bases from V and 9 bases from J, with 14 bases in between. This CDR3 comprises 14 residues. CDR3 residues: CASSLFVGASEQFF. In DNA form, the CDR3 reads TGTGCCAGCAGTTTATTCGTGGGGGCTAGTGAGCAGTTCTTC.

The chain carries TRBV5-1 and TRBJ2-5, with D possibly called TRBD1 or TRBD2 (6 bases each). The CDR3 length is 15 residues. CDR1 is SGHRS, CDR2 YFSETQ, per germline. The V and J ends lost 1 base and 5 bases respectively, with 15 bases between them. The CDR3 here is CASSLSTGGQETQYF. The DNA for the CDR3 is TGCGCCAGCAGCTTGTCCACTGGGGGGCAGGAGACCCAGTACTTC.

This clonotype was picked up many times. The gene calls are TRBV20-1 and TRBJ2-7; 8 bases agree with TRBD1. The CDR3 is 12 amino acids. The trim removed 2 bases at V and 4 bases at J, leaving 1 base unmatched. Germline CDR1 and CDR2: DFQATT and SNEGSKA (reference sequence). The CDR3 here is CSARQGAYEQYF. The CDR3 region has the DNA TGCAGTGCTAGACAGGGGGCTTACGAGCAGTACTTC.

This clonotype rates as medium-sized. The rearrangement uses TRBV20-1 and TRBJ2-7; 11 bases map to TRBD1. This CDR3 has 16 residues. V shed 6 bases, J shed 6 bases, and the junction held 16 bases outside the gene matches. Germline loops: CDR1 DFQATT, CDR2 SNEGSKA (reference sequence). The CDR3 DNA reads TGCAGTGCCAGGGACAGGGGGTTAACCTCAAGAGCCGAGCAGTACTTC. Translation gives CSARDRGLTSRAEQYF.

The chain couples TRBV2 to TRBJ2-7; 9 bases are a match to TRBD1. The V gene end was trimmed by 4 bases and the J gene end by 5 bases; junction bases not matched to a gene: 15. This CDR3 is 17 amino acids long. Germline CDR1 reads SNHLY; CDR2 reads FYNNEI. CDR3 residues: CASSGFDLGTGRHEQYF. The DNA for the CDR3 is TGTGCCAGCAGTGGATTCGATTTGGGGACAGGGAGGCACGAGCAGTACTTC.

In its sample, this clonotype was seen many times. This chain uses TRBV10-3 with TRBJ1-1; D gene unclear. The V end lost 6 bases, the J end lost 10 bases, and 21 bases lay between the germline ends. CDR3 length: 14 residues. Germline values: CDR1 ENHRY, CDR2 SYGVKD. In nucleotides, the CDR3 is TGTGCCATCAGCGGGAATAAAGTTGGGTCTACAGCTTTCTTT. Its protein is CAISGNKVGSTAFF.

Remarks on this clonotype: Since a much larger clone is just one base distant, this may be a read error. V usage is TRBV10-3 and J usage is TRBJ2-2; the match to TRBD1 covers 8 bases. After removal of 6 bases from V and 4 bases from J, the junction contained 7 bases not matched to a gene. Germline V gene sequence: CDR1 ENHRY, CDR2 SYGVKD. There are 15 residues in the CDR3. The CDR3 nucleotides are TGTGCCATCAGGCTTTGGACAGGGTCCACCGGGGAGCTGTTTTTT. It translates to CAIRLWTGSTGELFF.

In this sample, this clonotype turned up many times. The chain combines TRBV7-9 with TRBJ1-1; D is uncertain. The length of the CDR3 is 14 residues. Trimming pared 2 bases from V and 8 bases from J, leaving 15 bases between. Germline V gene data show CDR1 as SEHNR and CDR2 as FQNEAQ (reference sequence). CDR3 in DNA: TGTGCCAGCAGCTTATACGGGTCAGCCACCGAAGCTTTCTTT. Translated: CASSLYGSATEAFF.

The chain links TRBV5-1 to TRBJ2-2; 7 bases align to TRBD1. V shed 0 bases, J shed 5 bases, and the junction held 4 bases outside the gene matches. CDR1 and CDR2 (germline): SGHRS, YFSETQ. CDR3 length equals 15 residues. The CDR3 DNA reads TGCGCCAGCAGCTTGGAGTCAGGGGGAACCGGGGAGCTGTTTTTT. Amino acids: CASSLESGGTGELFF.

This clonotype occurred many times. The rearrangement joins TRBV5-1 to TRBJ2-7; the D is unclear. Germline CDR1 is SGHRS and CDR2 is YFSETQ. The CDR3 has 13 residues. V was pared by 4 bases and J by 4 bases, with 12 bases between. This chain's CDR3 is CASSTGRKYEQYF. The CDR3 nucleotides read TGCGCCAGCAGCACCGGACGGAAATACGAGCAGTACTTC.

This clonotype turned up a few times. For the CDR3, the DNA is TGTGCCAGTAAGGCTAACTCGAACACTGAAGCTTTCTTT. It is translated as CASKANSNTEAFF. The chain is built from TRBV19 and TRBJ1-1; D call uncertain. V was clipped by 7 bases and J by 1 base, with 10 bases between them. Germline V gene sequence: CDR1 LNHDA, CDR2 SQIVND (reference sequence). The CDR3 covers 13 residues.

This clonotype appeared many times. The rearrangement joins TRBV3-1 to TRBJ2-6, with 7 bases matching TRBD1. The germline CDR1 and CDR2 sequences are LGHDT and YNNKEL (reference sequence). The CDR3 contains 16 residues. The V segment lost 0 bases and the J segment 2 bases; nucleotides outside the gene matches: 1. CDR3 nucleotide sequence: TGTGCCAGCAGCCAAGACAGGGGGACTGGGGCCAACGTCCTGACTTTC. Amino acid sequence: CASSQDRGTGANVLTF.

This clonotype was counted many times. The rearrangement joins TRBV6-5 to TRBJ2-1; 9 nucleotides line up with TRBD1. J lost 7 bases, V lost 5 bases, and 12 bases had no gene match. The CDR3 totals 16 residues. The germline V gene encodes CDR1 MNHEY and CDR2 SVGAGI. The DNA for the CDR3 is TGTGCCAGCAGTATAACAGGGGGCGCGTCTAAGAATGAGCAGTTCTTC. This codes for CASSITGGASKNEQFF.

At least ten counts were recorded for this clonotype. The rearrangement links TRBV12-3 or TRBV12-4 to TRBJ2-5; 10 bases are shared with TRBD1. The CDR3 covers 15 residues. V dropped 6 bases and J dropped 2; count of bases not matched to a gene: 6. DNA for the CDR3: TGTGCCAGCAGCACCGGGACAGGGGATCAAGAGACCCAGTACTTC. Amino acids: CASSTGTGDQETQYF.

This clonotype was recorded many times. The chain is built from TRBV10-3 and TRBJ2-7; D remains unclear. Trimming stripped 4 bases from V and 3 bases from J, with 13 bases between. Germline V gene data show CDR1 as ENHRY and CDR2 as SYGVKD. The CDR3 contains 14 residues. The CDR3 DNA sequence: TGTGCCATCAGTGGATCAAGGGCCAGCTACGAGCAGTACTTC. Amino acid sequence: CAISGSRASYEQYF.

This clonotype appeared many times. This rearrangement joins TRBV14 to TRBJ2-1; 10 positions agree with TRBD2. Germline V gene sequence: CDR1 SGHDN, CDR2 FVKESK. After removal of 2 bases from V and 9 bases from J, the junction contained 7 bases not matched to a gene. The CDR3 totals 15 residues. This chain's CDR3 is CASSQNSGGAGEQFF. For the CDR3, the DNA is TGTGCCAGCAGCCAAAACAGCGGGGGGGCCGGTGAGCAGTTCTTC.

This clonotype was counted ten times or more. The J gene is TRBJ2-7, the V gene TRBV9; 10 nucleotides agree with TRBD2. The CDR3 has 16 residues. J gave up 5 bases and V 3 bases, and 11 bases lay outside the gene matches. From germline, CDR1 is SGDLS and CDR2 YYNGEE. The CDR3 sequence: CASSAGLAVSPHEQYF. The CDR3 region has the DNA TGTGCCAGCAGCGCCGGACTAGCGGTTTCCCCCCACGAGCAGTACTTC.

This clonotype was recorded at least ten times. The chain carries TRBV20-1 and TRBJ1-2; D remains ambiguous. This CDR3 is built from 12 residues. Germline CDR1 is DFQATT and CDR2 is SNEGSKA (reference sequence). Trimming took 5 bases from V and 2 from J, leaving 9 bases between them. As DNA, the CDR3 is TGCAGTGCTGTGCCTATCAACTATGGCTACACCTTC. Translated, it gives CSAVPINYGYTF.

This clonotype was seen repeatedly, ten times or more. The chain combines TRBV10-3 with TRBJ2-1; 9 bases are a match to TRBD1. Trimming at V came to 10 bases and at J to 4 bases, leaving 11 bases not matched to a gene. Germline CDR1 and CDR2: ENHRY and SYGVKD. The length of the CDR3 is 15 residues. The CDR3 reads CATSAWTGDYNEQFF. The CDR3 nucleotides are TGTGCCACCTCCGCCTGGACAGGGGATTACAATGAGCAGTTCTTC.

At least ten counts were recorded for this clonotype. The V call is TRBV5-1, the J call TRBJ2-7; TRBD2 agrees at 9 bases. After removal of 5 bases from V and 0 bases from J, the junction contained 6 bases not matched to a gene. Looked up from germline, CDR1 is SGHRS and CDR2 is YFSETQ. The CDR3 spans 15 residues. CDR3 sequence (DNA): TGCGCCAGCAGTCCCGGACTAGCGTCCTCCTACGAGCAGTACTTC. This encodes CASSPGLASSYEQYF. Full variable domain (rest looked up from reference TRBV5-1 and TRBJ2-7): KAGVTQTPRYLIKTRGQQVTLSCSPISGHRSVSWYQQTPGQGLQFLFEYFSETQRNKGNFPGRFSGRQFSNSRSEMNVSTLELGDSALYLCASSPGLASSYEQYFGPGTRLTVT.

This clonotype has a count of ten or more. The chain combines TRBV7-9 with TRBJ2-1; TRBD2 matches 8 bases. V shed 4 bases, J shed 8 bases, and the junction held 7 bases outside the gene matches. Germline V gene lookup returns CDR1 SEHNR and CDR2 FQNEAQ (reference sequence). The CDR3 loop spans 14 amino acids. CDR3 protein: CASSSTRGEDEQFF. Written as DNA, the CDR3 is TGTGCCAGCAGCTCGACGCGGGGGGAAGATGAGCAGTTCTTC. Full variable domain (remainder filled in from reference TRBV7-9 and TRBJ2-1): DTGVSQNPRHKITKRGQNVTFRCDPISEHNRLYWYRQTLGQGPEFLTYFQNEAQLEKSRLLSDRFSAERPKGSFSTLEIQRTEQGDSAMYLCASSSTRGEDEQFFGPGTRLTVL.

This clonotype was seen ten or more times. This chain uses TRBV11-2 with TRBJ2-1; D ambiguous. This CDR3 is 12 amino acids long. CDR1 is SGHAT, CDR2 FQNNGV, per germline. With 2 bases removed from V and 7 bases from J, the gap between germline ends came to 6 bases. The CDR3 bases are TGTGCCAGCAGCTTATGGCTTAATGAGCAGTTCTTC. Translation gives CASSLWLNEQFF. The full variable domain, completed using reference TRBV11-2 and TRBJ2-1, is EAGVAQSPRYKIIEKRQSVAFWCNPISGHATLYWYQQILGQGPKLLIQFQNNGVVDDSQLPKDRFSAERLKGVDSTLKIQPAKLEDSAVYLCASSLWLNEQFFGPGTRLTVL.

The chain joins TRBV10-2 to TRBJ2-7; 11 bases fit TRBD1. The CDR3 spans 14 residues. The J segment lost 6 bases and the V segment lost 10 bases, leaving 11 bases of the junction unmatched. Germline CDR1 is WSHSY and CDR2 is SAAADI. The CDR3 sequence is CATSGQGVGSEQYF. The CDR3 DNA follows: TGCGCCACCTCGGGACAGGGGGTTGGTTCCGAGCAGTACTTC.

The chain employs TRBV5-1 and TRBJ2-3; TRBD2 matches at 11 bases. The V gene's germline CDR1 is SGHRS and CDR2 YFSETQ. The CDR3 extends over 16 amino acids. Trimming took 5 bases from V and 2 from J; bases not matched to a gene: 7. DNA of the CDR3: TGCGCCAGCAGTTCGAGGACTAGCGGGTACACAGATACGCAGTATTTT. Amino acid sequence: CASSSRTSGYTDTQYF.